This entry describes one TCR beta chain. This sample was taken from a study of cytomegalovirus exposure and HLA in healthy donors. The CDR3 runs 11 residues. The germline V gene encodes CDR1 SGHTS and CDR2 YDEGEE. V was cut by 3 bases and J by 13 bases, with 13 bases left in between. PCR amplification relied on 60 Vbeta primers (plus 13 Jbeta primers). Libraries were prepared by immunoSEQ multiplex PCR; TCRdb keeps only in-frame clonotypes and omits some of them. Altogether approximately 150,000 clones are present, approximately 80% being singletons, with the ten largest covering approximately 2.4%. The V call is TRBV5-8, the J call TRBJ1-1; D call uncertain. The sample consisted of PBMCs. The TCR comes from a male donor in good health and CMV-seronegative. This chain's CDR3 is CASSSDLGDFF. The CDR3 DNA is TGTGCCAGCAGCTCGGATCTTGGAGATTTCTTT.